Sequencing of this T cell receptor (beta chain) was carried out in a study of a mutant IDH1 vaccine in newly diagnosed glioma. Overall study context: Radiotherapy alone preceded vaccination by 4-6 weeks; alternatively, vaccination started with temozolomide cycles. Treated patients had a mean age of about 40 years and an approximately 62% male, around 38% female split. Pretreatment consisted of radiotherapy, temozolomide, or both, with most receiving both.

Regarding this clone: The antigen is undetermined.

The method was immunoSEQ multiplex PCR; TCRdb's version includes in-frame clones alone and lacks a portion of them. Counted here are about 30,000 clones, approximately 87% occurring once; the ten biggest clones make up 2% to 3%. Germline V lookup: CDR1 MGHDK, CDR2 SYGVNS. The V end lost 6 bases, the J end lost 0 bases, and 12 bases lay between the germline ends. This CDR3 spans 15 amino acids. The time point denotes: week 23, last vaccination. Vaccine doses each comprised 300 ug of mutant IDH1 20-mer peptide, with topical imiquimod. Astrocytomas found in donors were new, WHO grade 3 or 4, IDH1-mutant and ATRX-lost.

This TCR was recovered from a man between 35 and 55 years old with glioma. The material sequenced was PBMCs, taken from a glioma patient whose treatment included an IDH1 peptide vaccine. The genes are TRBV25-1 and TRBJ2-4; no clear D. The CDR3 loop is CASRPSGGAKNIQYF. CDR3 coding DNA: TGTGCCAGCAGACCCTCCGGTGGAGCCAAAAACATTCAGTACTTC.